Each of the 9 T cell receptor beta chains below was sequenced from the same sample in a study of T cells in Graves' hyperthyroidism and ophthalmopathy. Amplified TCR beta CDR3 regions came from RNA transcripts. The primer set for the first-round RT-PCR of the TCR CDR3 was HTBI. MiXCR, run by TCRdb on the multiplex PCR reads, gives a single entry per CDR3 protein. The data show hundreds of thousands of distinct CDR3 sequences, around 39% seen once. Source material: blood. The receptor source for this set is a young man with Graves' hyperthyroidism.

This clonotype was counted once. CDR3 residues: CTGNMNTEAFF. The CDR3, as DNA: TGCACCGGGAACATGAACACTGAAGCTTTCTTT. The chain carries TRBV29-1 and TRBJ1-1, with D hard to call. Germline V gives CDR1 SQVTM, CDR2 ANQGSEA. There are 11 residues in the CDR3.

V gene TRBV20-1 combines with J gene TRBJ2-5; possible D gene TRBD1, 6 bases. The CDR3 contains 12 residues. Germline V gene data show CDR1 as DFQATT and CDR2 as SNEGSKA (reference sequence). Trimming stripped 6 bases from V and 7 bases from J, with 15 bases between. CDR3 protein: CSAPAEGGTQYF. CDR3 nucleotide sequence: TGCAGTGCCCCAGCTGAAGGGGGGACCCAGTACTTC.

This clonotype was found a few times. The chain is built from TRBV20-1 and TRBJ2-5; D gene ambiguous. The ends were cut back, 0 bases at V and 0 bases at J, with 11 bases in the middle. Germline V lookup: CDR1 DFQATT, CDR2 SNEGSKA (reference sequence). CDR3 size: 15 residues. CDR3 nucleotide sequence: TGCAGTGCTAGAGAGAACAAGGGTAACCAAGAGACCCAGTACTTC. The encoded protein is CSARENKGNQETQYF.

For the CDR3, the DNA is TGCAGTGCTCTCGGGACTAGCGGGAGGGCCTTGGAGCAGTACTTC. This codes for CSALGTSGRALEQYF. This chain uses TRBV20-1 with TRBJ2-7; 16 bases map to TRBD2. The germline CDR1 and CDR2 sequences are DFQATT and SNEGSKA (reference sequence). The CDR3 extends over 15 amino acids. Losses at the gene ends were 5 bases for V and 7 bases for J; bases not matched to a gene: 8.

This clonotype showed up just a few times. The J gene is TRBJ2-2, the V gene TRBV7-9; D is unclear. Between the trimmed V and J ends, which lost 6 bases and 7 bases, there was a span of 9 bases. The CDR3 is 12 residues long. CDR1 and CDR2 (germline): SEHNR, FQNEAQ (reference sequence). CDR3 in amino acids: CASRYNGGELFF. In DNA, the CDR3 is TGTGCCAGCAGATATAACGGCGGGGAGCTGTTTTTT.

This clonotype was picked up many times. The chain uses TRBV29-1 and TRBJ1-1, with D hard to call. Germline assignment: CDR1 SQVTM and CDR2 ANQGSEA. Trimming cost V 7 bases and J 5 bases, with 14 bases left between them. This CDR3 is built from 12 residues. The CDR3 region has the DNA TGCAGCGCCCGGTTGGGTGGGACTGAAGCTTTCTTT. Translation gives CSARLGGTEAFF.

This clonotype has a single count. This chain uses TRBV5-4 with TRBJ1-4; TRBD1 agrees at 9 bases. Germline V gene sequence: CDR1 SGHNT, CDR2 YYREEE (reference sequence). The trim removed 3 bases at V and 4 bases at J, leaving 10 bases unmatched. CDR3 length equals 17 residues. The chain's CDR3 is CASSYGTGRPINEKLFF. For the CDR3, the DNA is TGTGCCAGCAGCTATGGGACAGGGCGCCCGATTAATGAAAAACTGTTTTTT.

The gene calls are TRBV12-3 or TRBV12-4 and TRBJ1-2; TRBD1 aligns across 7 bases. With 5 bases clipped from V and 3 bases from J, the junction kept 12 bases outside the gene matches. The CDR3 is 16 amino acids. Here the CDR3 DNA reads TGTGCCAGCAGTAGGGGGGGGACAGCCACGCACTATGGCTACACCTTC. Residues: CASSRGGTATHYGYTF.

This clonotype came up a few times. The gene calls are TRBV12-3 or TRBV12-4 and TRBJ1-5, with D hard to call. This CDR3 is built from 12 residues. V lost 7 bases and J 11 bases, leaving 15 bases between the germline ends. The CDR3 DNA reads as TGTGCCAGCACCCGAGCGGACGGCGCCCAGCATTTT. Protein product: CASTRADGAQHF.